This T cell receptor beta chain stems from a study of blood T cells in healthy people across ages. Overall study results and limits: Relative to aged donors, long-lived donors carried more naive CD4+ cells and displayed higher diversity. A roughly linear fall in TCR beta diversity per million T cells was seen with increasing age.

There were healthy Caucasian individuals from Russia, aged roughly 6 to 90, serving as donors. In this sample, this clonotype turned up many times. Its antigen is not identified. Mismatch with germline at one junction end may stem from a read error. The CDR3 runs 13 residues. The germline gives CDR1 SGHTA, CDR2 FQGNSA. Through a sample-barcoded 5' primer and a J-beta primer mix, a second PCR was run for roughly 7 to 12 cycles. TCRdb ran MiXCR on the 5' RACE reads and lists one entry per CDR3 protein. Of under 750,000 distinct CDR3 sequences listed, around 48% are singletons. The TCR was taken from an elderly man in good health. This rearrangement joins TRBV7-2 to TRBJ2-5; a weak D match, TRBD1 (6 bases). The specimen was blood. The CDR3 here is CASSLDRKETQYF. The CDR3 region has the DNA TGCGCCAGCAGCTTGGACAGAAAAGAGACCCAGTACTTC.